The 18 T cell receptor beta chains listed next were all sequenced from one sample in a study of regulatory T cells in long-lasting Graves disease. This sample's time point: newly diagnosed GD, antithyroid drugs for less than 3 months. The TCR library was made from RNA extracted from PBMCs. CDR3-region Arm-PCR and iRepertoire HTBI primers produced the TCR beta libraries. TCRdb passed the multiplex PCR reads through MiXCR, listing each CDR3 protein once. The sample gives about 470,000 distinct CDR3 sequences, 14% to 15% of which show up once; approximately 15% is in the top ten. These data were also filed under a second study, of T cells in Graves' hyperthyroidism and ophthalmopathy.

Sequenced material: peripheral blood mononuclear cells (PBMCs), taken at new diagnosis, from a patient treated with antithyroid drugs. These receptors all come from a woman in her twenties or thirties with Graves disease.

The rearrangement joins TRBV6-2 or TRBV6-3 to TRBJ2-1, with 7 bases identical to TRBD2. CDR1 is MNHEY, CDR2 SVGEGT, per germline. V trimming: 5 bases; J trimming: 4 bases; junction bases outside the gene matches: 5. CDR3 length: 14 residues. The CDR3 region is CASSRLADYNEQFF. The CDR3 bases are TGTGCCAGCAGTCGCCTAGCGGATTACAATGAGCAGTTCTTC.

This clonotype occurred many times. V usage is TRBV20-1 and J usage is TRBJ2-1; weak D call: TRBD2 (6 bases). CDR1 is DFQATT, CDR2 SNEGSKA, per germline (reference sequence). The CDR3 extends over 15 amino acids. Trimming cost V 0 bases and J 6 bases, with 15 bases left between them. Here the CDR3 DNA reads TGCAGTGCTAGAGATCTAGCGTCACCCTCCAATGAGCAGTTCTTC. Translation gives CSARDLASPSNEQFF.

This chain joins TRBV5-1 and TRBJ2-5, with D unclear. Germline V gives CDR1 SGHRS, CDR2 YFSETQ. The ends were cut back, 0 bases at V and 0 bases at J, with 12 bases in the middle. CDR3 length equals 16 residues. CDR3 residues: CASSLESASYQETQYF. For the CDR3, the DNA is TGCGCCAGCAGCTTGGAGTCGGCTTCGTACCAAGAGACCCAGTACTTC.

This clonotype was seen many times. This chain connects TRBV5-1 to TRBJ2-2; TRBD1 might be the D (6 bases). With 0 bases removed from V and 7 bases from J, the gap between germline ends came to 13 bases. The germline gives CDR1 SGHRS, CDR2 YFSETQ. The CDR3 is 15 residues long. Written as DNA, the CDR3 is TGCGCCAGCAGCTTGGACAGGGTAGGAGTCGGGGAGCTGTTTTTT. As protein: CASSLDRVGVGELFF.

The genes are TRBV7-2 and TRBJ2-1; no clear D gene. In germline, CDR1 is SGHTA, CDR2 FQGNSA. Trimming took 5 bases from V and 2 from J, leaving 13 bases between them. CDR3 length: 15 amino acids. The CDR3, as DNA: TGTGCCAGCAGCCCTGTTCGCCAGACCTACAATGAGCAGTTCTTC. Translating it yields CASSPVRQTYNEQFF.

This clonotype has a handful of counts. The chain combines TRBV7-9 with TRBJ1-2; D not certain. This CDR3 comprises 12 residues. Trimming shortened V by 2 bases and J by 6 bases, and 7 bases separated the two germline ends. Germline loops: CDR1 SEHNR, CDR2 FQNEAQ (reference sequence). CDR3 coding DNA: TGTGCCAGCAGCTTAAAAGCTAATGGCTACACCTTC. Translating gives CASSLKANGYTF.

This clonotype was seen a few times. CDR3 nucleotides: TGCAGTGCTATTCCCTTCGGACAGGGGGTCCAGCCCCAGCATTTT. Translated, it gives CSAIPFGQGVQPQHF. J is TRBJ1-5 and V is TRBV20-1, with 10 positions matching TRBD1. V shed 4 bases and J 7 bases; nucleotides not matched to a gene: 10. The CDR3 length is 15 residues. Germline V gene lookup returns CDR1 DFQATT and CDR2 SNEGSKA (reference sequence).

Regarding this clonotype: An end of the junction differs from the germline gene, which may be a read error. The DNA of the CDR3 is TGCGCCAGCAGCCAACCTCTTGGAGGGGCGAGGGACAATGGGCAGTTCTTC. Protein sequence: CASSQPLGGARDNGQFF. V gene TRBV4-1 combines with J gene TRBJ2-1, with D possibly called TRBD1 or TRBD2 (6 bases each). There are 17 residues in the CDR3. Germline assignment: CDR1 MGHRA and CDR2 YSYEKL.

Many counts were recorded for this clonotype. V is TRBV11-2 and J is TRBJ2-1; D remains ambiguous. V dropped 1 base and J dropped 8 bases, with 6 bases sitting between them. Looked up from germline, CDR1 is SGHAT and CDR2 is FQNNGV. This CDR3 has 12 residues. The DNA of the CDR3 is TGTGCCAGCAGCTTAGGTAGTTATGAGCAGTTCTTC. Amino acid sequence: CASSLGSYEQFF. The variable domain in full, completed from reference TRBV11-2 and TRBJ2-1, reads EAGVAQSPRYKIIEKRQSVAFWCNPISGHATLYWYQQILGQGPKLLIQFQNNGVVDDSQLPKDRFSAERLKGVDSTLKIQPAKLEDSAVYLCASSLGSYEQFFGPGTRLTVL.

There are a few counts of this clonotype. The chain carries TRBV4-1 and TRBJ2-7; the D gene could be TRBD1 or TRBD2 (5 bases each). Per germline, CDR1 MGHRA and CDR2 YSYEKL. This CDR3 region has 14 residues. The germline V and J ends were trimmed by 6 bases and 3 bases, with 15 bases remaining between them. The CDR3 bases are TGCGCCAGCAGGCACCAGGGAGAAAACTACGAGCAGTACTTC. Amino acid sequence: CASRHQGENYEQYF.

In its sample, this clonotype was seen many times. The gene calls are TRBV6-1 and TRBJ1-2; tentative D call: TRBD1 (6 bases). The V gene's germline CDR1 is MNHNS and CDR2 SASEGT. The V end was cut by 4 bases, the J end by 3 bases, with 15 bases between. The CDR3 sequence is 15 residues long. CDR3 protein: CASSATGERDYGYTF. The CDR3 bases are TGTGCCAGCAGTGCGACAGGAGAGCGGGACTATGGCTACACCTTC.

This clonotype was found a few times. The chain carries TRBV25-1 and TRBJ2-2; a possible D gene is TRBD1 (6 bases). CDR3 size: 13 residues. Germline V gene lookup returns CDR1 MGHDK and CDR2 SYGVNS. V dropped 4 bases and J dropped 5 bases, with 8 bases sitting between them. The CDR3 DNA is TGTGCCAGCAGTGCAACAGGGACCGGGGAGCTGTTTTTT. Amino acid sequence: CASSATGTGELFF.

This clonotype has more than one count but fewer than ten. The CDR3 is CASTGGGSGANVLTF. In DNA form, the CDR3 reads TGTGCCAGCACCGGGGGGGGCTCTGGGGCCAACGTCCTGACTTTC. V usage is TRBV6-2 or TRBV6-3 and J usage is TRBJ2-6; 8 bases line up with TRBD2. In germline, CDR1 is MNHEY, CDR2 SVGEGT. Trimming took 7 bases from V and 0 from J; bases not matched to a gene: 2. The CDR3 sequence is 15 residues long.

Ten or more counts support this clonotype. V gene TRBV3-1 combines with J gene TRBJ2-1, with D hard to call. V was clipped by 6 bases and J by 3 bases, with 18 bases between them. The length of the CDR3 is 16 residues. The V gene's germline CDR1 is LGHDT and CDR2 YNNKEL (reference sequence). The chain's CDR3 is CASSPEVAGYYNEQFF. As DNA, the CDR3 is TGTGCCAGCAGTCCCGAGGTAGCAGGTTACTACAATGAGCAGTTCTTC.

This clonotype was seen a few times. The rearrangement uses TRBV28 and TRBJ1-1; D is undetermined. Trimming cost V 6 bases and J 1 base, with 12 bases left between them. CDR1 is MDHEN, CDR2 SYDVKM, per germline. The CDR3 consists of 14 residues. The CDR3 spells CASSEARANTEAFF. The CDR3 DNA follows: TGTGCCAGCAGCGAAGCCCGAGCGAACACTGAAGCTTTCTTT.

This chain uses TRBV7-3 with TRBJ2-3; TRBD2 matches 7 bases. With V trimmed by 1 base and J by 5 bases, 6 bases remained unmatched. The CDR3 is 15 amino acids. Germline V gene lookup returns CDR1 SGHTA and CDR2 FQGTGA. CDR3 sequence (DNA): TGTGCCAGCAGCTTAATGGGAGGGCCCGGAGATACGCAGTATTTT. It yields the protein CASSLMGGPGDTQYF.

This clonotype occurred many times. The chain couples TRBV28 to TRBJ2-7; 8 bases align to TRBD2. The CDR3 length is 14 residues. Trimming took 5 bases from V and 5 from J; bases not matched to a gene: 8. Germline lookup yields CDR1 MDHEN and CDR2 SYDVKM. CDR3 DNA sequence: TGTGCCAGCAGTCCCTTAGCGGGAAAAGACGAGCAGTACTTC. Translated, it gives CASSPLAGKDEQYF.

This clonotype occurred many times. The chain recombines TRBV20-1 with TRBJ2-5; 11 bases are a match to TRBD2. With V trimmed by 6 bases and J by 5 bases, 11 bases remained unmatched. The CDR3 sequence is 15 residues long. Germline assignment: CDR1 DFQATT and CDR2 SNEGSKA (reference sequence). The CDR3 loop reads CSATRGSGRAETQYF. The CDR3, as DNA: TGCAGTGCCACAAGGGGTAGCGGGAGGGCGGAGACCCAGTACTTC.